The 11 T cell receptor beta chains in this list originate from one sample, sequenced in a study of T cell responses to AZD1222 COVID-19 vaccine. Libraries were prepared by immunoSEQ multiplex PCR; TCRdb keeps only in-frame clonotypes and omits some of them. Counted here are around 150,000 clones, approximately 90% occurring once; the ten biggest clones make up approximately 4.5%. This specimen was peripheral blood, taken 28 days after the second AZD1222 dose. All receptors derive from an adult who received the AZD1222 COVID-19 vaccine.

This chain links TRBV2 with TRBJ1-2; tentatively, D is TRBD1 (6 bases). The CDR3 consists of 14 residues. Deletions cut 3 bases from V and 3 bases from J, with 11 bases between. Germline assignment: CDR1 SNHLY and CDR2 FYNNEI. As DNA, the CDR3 is TGTGCCAGCAGTGAGAGGGGGTCTGACTATGGCTACACCTTC. It is translated as CASSERGSDYGYTF.

This chain connects TRBV2 to TRBJ1-6; D not resolved. The CDR3 has 15 residues. Germline loops: CDR1 SNHLY, CDR2 FYNNEI. Trimming cost V 1 base and J 6 bases, with 10 bases left between them. The CDR3 region has the DNA TGTGCCAGCAGTGAAGTGGTCCGGGTTAATTCACCCCTCCACTTT. This encodes CASSEVVRVNSPLHF.

The chain carries TRBV30 and TRBJ1-3; D is uncertain. Germline CDR1 reads GTSNPN; CDR2 reads SVGIG (reference sequence). The CDR3 has 12 amino acids. V lost 2 bases, J lost 0 bases, and 2 bases lay in between. The CDR3 region has the DNA TGTGCCTGGAGTTTCTCTGGAAACACCATATATTTT. Residues: CAWSFSGNTIYF.

This chain links TRBV5-1 with TRBJ2-5, with a tentative D call TRBD2 (5 bases). The V gene's germline CDR1 is SGHRS and CDR2 YFSETQ. V lost 6 bases, J lost 5 bases, and 14 bases lay in between. This CDR3 has 13 amino acids. CDR3 loop: CASKASPRETQYF. CDR3 coding DNA: TGCGCCAGCAAGGCTAGCCCGCGGGAGACCCAGTACTTC.

The gene calls are TRBV6-2 or TRBV6-3 and TRBJ1-2; no clear D gene. Looked up from germline, CDR1 is MNHEY and CDR2 is SVGEGT. V lost 2 bases to trimming and J lost 7 bases, with 8 bases between them. This CDR3 spans 12 amino acids. DNA for the CDR3: TGTGCCAGCAGTTACCCAAGGGTTGGCTACACCTTC. It codes for CASSYPRVGYTF.

The chain combines TRBV19 with TRBJ2-1; 9 nucleotides line up with TRBD1. The CDR3 is 16 residues long. V lost 3 bases, J lost 9 bases, and 12 bases stayed unmatched. In germline, CDR1 is LNHDA, CDR2 SQIVND (reference sequence). The CDR3 loop is CASSISGTGPRTEQFF. The CDR3 nucleotides are TGTGCCAGTAGTATTTCCGGGACAGGGCCTAGGACTGAGCAGTTCTTC.

The chain is built from TRBV9 and TRBJ2-2, with TRBD1 identical over 10 bases. Germline V lookup: CDR1 SGDLS, CDR2 YYNGEE. After removal of 0 bases from V and 4 bases from J, the junction contained 15 bases not matched to a gene. The CDR3 is 20 amino acids. CDR3 protein: CASSVAWETGTGVGTGELFF. CDR3 bases: TGTGCCAGCAGCGTAGCTTGGGAAACCGGGACAGGGGTGGGCACCGGGGAGCTGTTTTTT.

The chain is built from TRBV11-2 and TRBJ1-2, with no clear D. V was shortened by 2 bases and J by 8 bases, with 9 bases between the two germline ends. The germline CDR1 and CDR2 sequences are SGHAT and FQNNGV. This CDR3 comprises 12 residues. The CDR3 sequence: CASSLSYSGYTF. The CDR3 DNA sequence: TGTGCCAGCAGCTTAAGTTACTCCGGCTACACCTTC.

The table lists this clone with a count of one. The gene calls are TRBV6-5 and TRBJ2-7, with no clear D. The V end was cut by 5 bases, the J end by 4 bases, with 15 bases between. CDR1 and CDR2 from the germline V gene are MNHEY and SVGAGI. CDR3 length: 14 residues. CDR3 coding DNA: TGTGCCAGCAGTAAGACACTTACCGTATACGAGCAGTACTTC. As protein: CASSKTLTVYEQYF.

The J gene is TRBJ2-3, the V gene TRBV11-2; 11 positions agree with TRBD2. CDR1 SGHAT and CDR2 FQNNGV come from the germline V gene. The ends lost 3 bases at V and 3 bases at J; junction bases unmatched: 8. The CDR3 is made up of 17 amino acids. The chain's CDR3 is CASSFLAGGGKTDTQYF. CDR3 in DNA: TGTGCCAGCAGCTTCCTAGCGGGGGGCGGAAAAACAGATACGCAGTATTTT.

The chain couples TRBV7-9 to TRBJ1-1; a possible D gene is TRBD1 (5 bases). The CDR3 spans 12 residues. Germline V gives CDR1 SEHNR, CDR2 FQNEAQ (reference sequence). The ends were cut back, 5 bases at V and 3 bases at J, with 7 bases in the middle. For the CDR3, the DNA is TGTGCCAGCAGCACAGGATACACTGAAGCTTTCTTT. Translated: CASSTGYTEAFF.